This TCR beta chain was observed in a study of chemoradiotherapy in HPV16-positive cancers. At the level of the study: Functional T-cell assays on a couple of HPV16-positive patients' cells defined candidate HPV-specific clones and common TCR motifs. Study conclusions and caveats: For HPV16-positive patients, expanding HPV-responsive T cells associated with longer recurrence-free survival. Non-HPV-specific T cells did not expand in tumors during treatment, whereas candidate HPV-specific clones and E7-related motifs did.

Method: immunoSEQ multiplex PCR; TCRdb's copy keeps in-frame clones and lacks some. Of about 3,400 clones in the sample, roughly 94% were seen once. In regard to this clone: Its target is unknown.

Repeated repertoire sampling spanned the course of chemoradiotherapy. Germline V gene lookup returns CDR1 LNHDA and CDR2 SQIVND (reference sequence). V lost 3 bases and J 6 bases, leaving 19 bases between the germline ends. This CDR3 has 16 amino acids. The chain links TRBV19 to TRBJ2-3; a weak D match, TRBD2 (6 bases). This receptor was identified in a human donor with HPV-associated anogenital cancer. The sample here was taken from a patient who underwent chemoradiotherapy. CDR3 amino acids: CASSIIGGVAEDTQYF. In nucleotides, the CDR3 is TGTGCCAGTAGTATTATAGGCGGAGTAGCGGAGGATACGCAGTATTTT.